This T cell receptor (beta chain) comes out of a study of T cells after posttransplantation cyclophosphamide. Notes on the study in general: Donor CD8+ memory clones often dominated recipient blood repertoires at later times. TRB overlap between skin or GI tissue T cells and blood was limited.

On the day of bone marrow donation, the related graft donor provided peripheral blood. The sample holds many counts of this clone. Its antigen is undetermined. The germline V gene encodes CDR1 MNHNS and CDR2 SASEGT. The ends lost 6 bases at V and 2 bases at J; junction bases unmatched: 9. CDR3 length: 15 amino acids. Clones were read by immunoSEQ multiplex PCR, and TCRdb kept only the in-frame ones, dropping some. Observed in the sample are tens of thousands of clones, none of them singletons. The receptor comes from a woman in her thirties in good health and a related stem cell transplant donor. The chain joins TRBV6-1 to TRBJ2-7, with 8 bases that match TRBD1. The sequenced sample was PBMCs. The CDR3 protein is CASSRGTGLTYEQYF. CDR3 bases: TGTGCCAGCAGCCGCGGGACAGGCCTAACCTACGAGCAGTACTTC.